This T cell receptor beta chain was recorded in a study of post-analysis software for immune sequencing data. About the research overall: Secondary progressive, relapsing-remitting and progressive-relapsing multiple sclerosis were among the included disease courses. Study conclusions and caveats: Roughly five TRBV segments were more frequent in patients than controls; TRBV5-6, TRBV5-1 and TRBV20-1 belonged to this group.

This clonotype showed up just a few times. Its specificity is not known. Libraries were made from TCR beta cDNA, and they carried unique molecular identifiers. Input of roughly 0.95 to 10 million T cells yielded hundreds of thousands of cDNA molecules. TCRdb re-derived calls from the PCR reads in MiXCR, one entry per CDR3 protein. This table holds fewer than 850,000 distinct CDR3 sequences, roughly 27% found once. V lost 3 bases and J lost 5, with 11 bases in between. This CDR3 is 13 amino acids long. Germline assignment: CDR1 DFQATT and CDR2 SNEGSKA (reference sequence). The clonotype comes from a girl between 5 and 17 years old with multiple sclerosis. The chain carries TRBV20-1 and TRBJ1-5, with D possibly TRBD1 on 5 matching bases. The specimen was blood. The CDR3 DNA is TGCAGTGCTAGCGCCGGGGACGATCAGCCCCAGCATTTT. Translation: CSASAGDDQPQHF.